This is a list of T cell receptor beta chains from one sample in a study of Ad26.COV2.S vaccination and SARS-CoV-2 variants. Sequencing used immunoSEQ multiplex PCR; TCRdb keeps in-frame clones, though not all of them. The sample has around 270,000 clones, around 88% seen once; the top ten hold approximately 3%. Sample: peripheral blood, taken in a trial of Ad26.COV2.S vaccine versus placebo. Every receptor here comes from a person aged 18-65 years who received the Ad26.COV2.S COVID-19 vaccine or a placebo. CDR3s include the opening cysteine and the closing phenylalanine or tryptophan. A D gene is named only where the DNA matches it firmly. Size is omitted from some rows. Given values are once, few, many or a class for expanded clones.

length	V	J	D	size	CDR3	DNA
14	TRBV5-4	TRBJ1-2	NA	NA	CASSSTNSRNGYTF	TGTGCCAGCAGCTCAACCAATTCAAGGAATGGCTACACCTTC
16	TRBV10-3	TRBJ2-1	NA	NA	CAISELQGSLVNEQFF	TGTGCCATCAGTGAGTTACAAGGATCCCTGGTGAATGAGCAGTTCTTC
15	TRBV11-2	TRBJ2-7	TRBD1	NA	CASSVWTGGSYEQYF	TGTGCCAGCAGCGTGTGGACAGGGGGTTCCTACGAGCAGTACTTC
8	TRBV21-1	TRBJ1-2	NA	many	CASGCYTF	TGTGCCAGCGGGTGCTACACCTTC
16	TRBV4-2	TRBJ1-6	TRBD1	NA	CASSQGSGQGNSPLHF	TGTGCCAGCAGCCAAGGCTCGGGACAGGGTAATTCACCCCTCCACTTT
16	TRBV27	TRBJ2-7	NA	NA	CASSLSIGTTSYEQYF	TGTGCCAGCAGTTTATCGATCGGGACAACCTCCTACGAGCAGTACTTC
13	TRBV7-8	TRBJ2-1	NA	NA	CASSQVGAIEQFF	TGTGCCAGCAGCCAAGTCGGGGCCATTGAGCAGTTCTTC
14	TRBV2	TRBJ1-5	NA	NA	CASTWEGGSQPQHF	TGTGCCAGCACCTGGGAGGGGGGAAGTCAGCCCCAGCATTTT
14	TRBV7-2	TRBJ1-1	NA	NA	CASSLGAGYTEAFF	TGTGCCAGCAGCTTAGGGGCCGGTTACACTGAAGCTTTCTTT
19	TRBV7-6	TRBJ2-3	TRBD2	NA	CASSLAPLLAGGTTDTQYF	TGTGCCAGCAGCTTAGCCCCTCTACTAGCGGGGGGAACCACAGATACGCAGTATTTT
12	TRBV7-6	TRBJ1-1	NA	NA	CASSLVGQEAFF	TGTGCCAGCAGCTTAGTGGGACAAGAAGCTTTCTTT
17	TRBV4-3	TRBJ2-1	TRBD1	NA	CASSQDQTGPFYNEQFF	TGCGCCAGCAGCCAAGACCAGACAGGGCCTTTTTACAATGAGCAGTTCTTC
15	TRBV11-2	TRBJ2-6	NA	NA	CASSPVRYGANVLTF	TGTGCCAGCAGCCCCGTACGATACGGGGCCAACGTCCTGACTTTC
17	TRBV7-9	TRBJ2-5	TRBD2	NA	CASSSSSGGLYQETQYF	TGTGCCAGCAGCTCCTCTAGCGGGGGCCTCTATCAAGAGACCCAGTACTTC
16	TRBV4-1	TRBJ2-3	NA	NA	CASSQDWGPGTDTQYF	TGCGCCAGCAGCCAAGATTGGGGCCCCGGCACAGATACGCAGTATTTT
13	TRBV5-6	TRBJ2-1	NA	few	CASSLDVYNEQFF	TGTGCCAGCAGCCTGGACGTCTACAATGAGCAGTTCTTC
15	TRBV6-5	TRBJ1-2	NA	once	CASSYSEVPNYGYTF	TGTGCCAGCAGTTACTCGGAGGTACCTAACTATGGCTACACCTTC
13	TRBV27	TRBJ2-5	NA	NA	CASSFRDQETQYF	TGTGCCAGCAGTTTCAGGGACCAAGAGACCCAGTACTTC
16	TRBV7-2	TRBJ2-3	NA	NA	CASSSKGGGLGDTQYF	TGTGCCAGCAGCTCCAAGGGAGGGGGCTTGGGAGATACGCAGTATTTT
15	TRBV6-2/TRBV6-3	TRBJ2-2	TRBD2	NA	CASSRGTSGSGELFF	TGTGCCAGCAGTCGCGGGACTAGCGGGTCCGGGGAGCTGTTTTTT
16	TRBV5-4	TRBJ1-2	NA	NA	CASSSGSRGADYGYTF	TGTGCCAGCAGCTCTGGGAGTAGGGGCGCCGACTATGGCTACACCTTC
14	TRBV7-2	TRBJ1-2	NA	NA	CASSLEVVGLGYTF	TGTGCCAGCAGCTTAGAGGTTGTCGGGTTAGGCTACACCTTC
14	TRBV5-1	TRBJ2-1	TRBD2	NA	CASKGTSGRNEQFF	TGCGCCAGCAAAGGGACTAGCGGGCGCAATGAGCAGTTCTTC
16	TRBV21-1	TRBJ1-1	NA	NA	CASSKGAGGRTTEAFF	TGTGCTAGCAGCAAAGGGGCAGGGGGCCGTACCACTGAAGCTTTCTTT
15	TRBV3-1/TRBV3-2	TRBJ1-1	NA	NA	CASSQDWQGGTEAFF	TGTGCCAGCAGCCAAGATTGGCAGGGAGGCACTGAAGCTTTCTTT
13	TRBV4-3	TRBJ1-2	NA	NA	CASSQKGTYGYTF	TGCGCCAGCAGCCAAAAGGGGACCTATGGCTACACCTTC
15	TRBV7-9	TRBJ1-1	NA	NA	CASSSSGQPNTEAFF	TGTGCCAGCAGCTCTTCTGGACAGCCGAACACTGAAGCTTTCTTT
15	TRBV4-3	TRBJ1-2	NA	NA	CASSQRLQSGNGYTF	TGCGCCAGCAGCCAAAGGTTACAGTCCGGGAACGGCTACACCTTC
13	TRBV9	TRBJ1-2	NA	once	CASSVGQDYGYTF	TGTGCCAGCAGCGTAGGGCAGGACTATGGCTACACCTTC
14	TRBV9	TRBJ2-5	TRBD2	NA	CASSSVAGKETQYF	TGTGCCAGCAGTTCAGTAGCGGGGAAAGAGACCCAGTACTTC
16	TRBV6-5	TRBJ1-3	NA	NA	CASSYSRGSSGNTIYF	TGTGCCAGCAGTTACTCTCGGGGGAGCTCTGGAAACACCATATATTTT
15	TRBV30	TRBJ1-1	NA	NA	CASLGGTRMNTEAFF	TGTGCCTCCCTAGGGGGGACAAGAATGAACACTGAAGCTTTCTTT
16	TRBV2	TRBJ2-1	NA	NA	CASSEERGPTDNEQFF	TGTGCCAGCAGTGAAGAAAGGGGTCCGACAGACAATGAGCAGTTCTTC
13	TRBV6-2/TRBV6-3	TRBJ1-6	NA	NA	CASSYLESSPLHF	TGTGCCAGCAGTTACCTGGAAAGTTCACCCCTCCACTTT
13	TRBV6-5	TRBJ2-7	TRBD2	NA	CASRVAGYGEQYF	TGTGCCAGCAGGGTAGCGGGGTACGGCGAGCAGTACTTC
14	TRBV30	TRBJ1-3	NA	NA	CAWCQPLRGNTIYF	TGTGCCTGGTGTCAGCCGTTGCGTGGAAACACCATATATTTT
14	TRBV18	TRBJ1-5	NA	once	CASSQGISNQPQHF	TGTGCCAGCTCACAGGGTATAAGCAATCAGCCCCAGCATTTT
16	TRBV7-9	TRBJ2-5	NA	once	CASSLGPGGYQETQYF	TGTGCCAGCAGCTTGGGGCCAGGAGGGTACCAAGAGACCCAGTACTTC